This T cell receptor (beta chain) appears in the sequencing data of a study of blood T cell repertoires in COVID-19. Participants were aged about 18 to 90 years from around 26 US areas. Assignment of participants to cohorts was predicated upon participant-reported clinical history. Symptom resolution, clearance, or two negative PCRs marked the recovered donors of Cohort 3. Profiling relied on immunoSEQ multiplex PCR, and the TCRdb table lists in-frame clones only, not all of them. The data show roughly 520,000 clones, 85% to 90% seen once. CDR1 is SGHTA and CDR2 is FQGNSA in the germline V gene. The V and J ends lost 0 bases and 2 bases respectively, with 16 bases between them. The CDR3 is 17 amino acids.

What was sequenced was PBMCs or T cells enriched from blood (not recorded which). This sequence joins TRBV7-2 and TRBJ1-2; maybe TRBD1 (6 bases). This clonotype was obtained from a woman aged 40 to 55 who had recovered from COVID-19. CDR3 in amino acids: CASSLAVQGMGNYGYTF. The CDR3 DNA reads TGTGCCAGCAGCTTAGCGGTTCAGGGGATGGGGAACTATGGCTACACCTTC.